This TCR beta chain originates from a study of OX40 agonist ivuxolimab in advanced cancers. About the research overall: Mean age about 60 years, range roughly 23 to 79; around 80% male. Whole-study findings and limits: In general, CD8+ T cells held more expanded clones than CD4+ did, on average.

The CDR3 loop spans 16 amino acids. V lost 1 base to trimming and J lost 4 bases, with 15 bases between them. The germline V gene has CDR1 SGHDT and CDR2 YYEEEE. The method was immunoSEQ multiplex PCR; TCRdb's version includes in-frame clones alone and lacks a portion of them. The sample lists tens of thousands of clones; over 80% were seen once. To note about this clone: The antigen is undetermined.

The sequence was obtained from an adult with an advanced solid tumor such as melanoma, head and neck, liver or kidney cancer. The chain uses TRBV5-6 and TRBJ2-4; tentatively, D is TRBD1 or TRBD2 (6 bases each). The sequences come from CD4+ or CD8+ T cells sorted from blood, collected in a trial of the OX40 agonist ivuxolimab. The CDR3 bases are TGTGCCAGCAGCTTGAGAACGGTAGGGGGGAAAAACATTCAGTACTTC. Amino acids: CASSLRTVGGKNIQYF.